These 13 T cell receptor beta chains originate from one sample sequenced in a study of CD8 T cells in Susac syndrome. The RNA, about 0.5 to 1 ug, was put through reverse transcription using random hexamers. MiXCR, applied by TCRdb to the immunoSEQ multiplex PCR reads, yields one record per CDR3 protein. In the table there are around 80,000 distinct CDR3 sequences, approximately 94% of which are singletons. Sequencing was done on a sample of CD8+ T cells from PBMCs. Source of these receptors: a human donor with Susac syndrome.

The J gene is TRBJ2-1, the V gene TRBV18; 13 bases line up with TRBD2. Germline V gene sequence: CDR1 KGHSH, CDR2 LQKENI. V lost 3 bases to trimming and J lost 5 bases; unmatched junction nucleotides: 4. The CDR3 extends over 16 amino acids. This chain's CDR3 is CASSPRTSGGHNEQFF. The DNA for the CDR3 is TGTGCCAGCTCACCGCGGACTAGCGGGGGACACAATGAGCAGTTCTTC.

The rearrangement joins TRBV2 to TRBJ2-3, with a possible D match to TRBD2 (5 bases). Trimming left V 0 bases short and J 2 bases short, with 12 bases between. Germline CDR1 is SNHLY and CDR2 is FYNNEI. The CDR3 has 16 residues. The CDR3 sequence: CASSEAGSVDTDTQYF. Here the CDR3 DNA reads TGTGCCAGCAGTGAAGCGGGTAGCGTGGACACAGATACGCAGTATTTT.

This clonotype was found once. The chain uses TRBV19 and TRBJ1-2; D is unclear. The CDR3 extends over 10 amino acids. The V end lost 6 bases, the J end lost 9 bases, and 8 bases lay between the germline ends. Germline V gene lookup returns CDR1 LNHDA and CDR2 SQIVND (reference sequence). The CDR3: CASRGPSYTF. The CDR3 DNA follows: TGTGCCAGTAGGGGCCCCAGCTACACCTTC.

This chain uses TRBV3-1 with TRBJ2-3, with 9 bases aligning to TRBD2. Germline trimming cut 2 bases from V and 5 bases from J; bases unmatched to any gene: 5. This CDR3 comprises 15 residues. CDR1 LGHDT and CDR2 YNNKEL come from the germline V gene (reference sequence). CDR3 coding DNA: TGTGCCAGCAGCCAAAGGCGGGGGGGCCGAGATACGCAGTATTTT. Protein: CASSQRRGGRDTQYF.

CDR3 loop: CASSQGTSEPQHF. CDR3 DNA sequence: TGCGCCAGCAGCCAAGGAACGTCTGAGCCCCAGCATTTT. The chain is built from TRBV4-1 and TRBJ1-5, with D uncertain. Per germline, CDR1 MGHRA and CDR2 YSYEKL. The CDR3 is made up of 13 amino acids. The germline V and J ends were trimmed by 1 base and 8 bases, with 9 bases remaining between them.

The chain links TRBV20-1 to TRBJ1-1; tentatively, D is TRBD1 (5 bases). This CDR3 comprises 12 residues. V dropped 5 bases and J dropped 1 base, with 8 bases sitting between them. CDR1 is DFQATT and CDR2 is SNEGSKA in the germline V gene (reference sequence). The DNA for the CDR3 is TGCAGTGCTGGGGGGACGAACACTGAAGCTTTCTTT. Translation: CSAGGTNTEAFF.

This clonotype was seen a single time. In DNA form, the CDR3 reads TGTGCCAGCAGCCCACACGAGGAGATGAACACTGAAGCTTTCTTT. Protein sequence: CASSPHEEMNTEAFF. This chain joins TRBV12-3 or TRBV12-4 and TRBJ1-1; D uncertain. Trimming left V 6 bases short and J 0 bases short, with 14 bases between. The CDR3 sequence is 15 residues long.

The rearrangement uses TRBV7-2 and TRBJ2-1; D not resolved. The CDR3 is 13 residues long. V dropped 0 bases and J dropped 9 bases, with 9 bases sitting between them. Germline loops: CDR1 SGHTA, CDR2 FQGNSA. The CDR3: CASSLAARGEQFF. The CDR3 DNA is TGTGCCAGCAGCTTAGCAGCGCGTGGTGAGCAGTTCTTC.

The chain is built from TRBV5-4 and TRBJ2-7; D is possibly TRBD1 (5 bases). Per germline, CDR1 SGHNT and CDR2 YYREEE (reference sequence). Trimming stripped 3 bases from V and 3 bases from J, with 7 bases between. The CDR3 is 12 amino acids. The CDR3 DNA reads TGTGCCAGCAGCTGGGGCTTCTACGAGCAGTACTTC. It translates to CASSWGFYEQYF.

This clonotype was seen more than once but under ten times. The genes are TRBV5-1 and TRBJ2-7; D not certain. The CDR3 consists of 12 residues. Germline V gene data show CDR1 as SGHRS and CDR2 as YFSETQ. The V and J ends lost 0 bases and 5 bases respectively, with 6 bases between them. The CDR3, as DNA: TGCGCCAGCAGCTTGGCGGTGGACGAGCAGTACTTC. The encoded protein is CASSLAVDEQYF.

This chain connects TRBV7-2 to TRBJ2-5; 16 positions agree with TRBD2. Germline V gene sequence: CDR1 SGHTA, CDR2 FQGNSA. The J segment lost 4 bases and the V segment lost 4 bases, leaving 6 bases of the junction unmatched. The length of the CDR3 is 17 residues. DNA of the CDR3: TGTGCCAGCAGCTCGGGACTAGCGGGGGGGCCCAGAGAGACCCAGTACTTC. Its translation: CASSSGLAGGPRETQYF.

The genes are TRBV4-1 and TRBJ2-2; 8 bases fit TRBD2. Germline V gene lookup returns CDR1 MGHRA and CDR2 YSYEKL. The trim removed 4 bases at V and 6 bases at J, leaving 7 bases unmatched. The CDR3 runs to 15 residues. Here the CDR3 reads CASSLSGGGAGELFF. Here the CDR3 DNA reads TGCGCCAGCAGCCTAAGCGGGGGAGGCGCCGGGGAGCTGTTTTTT.

This clonotype was picked up one time. The V gene is TRBV5-1, the J gene TRBJ2-7; D is ambiguous. V was clipped by 1 base and J by 0 bases, with 8 bases between them. The CDR3 loop spans 14 amino acids. The germline V gene encodes CDR1 SGHRS and CDR2 YFSETQ. Written as DNA, the CDR3 is TGCGCCAGCAGCTTGCCAGACGGCTCCTACGAGCAGTACTTC. Amino acids: CASSLPDGSYEQYF.